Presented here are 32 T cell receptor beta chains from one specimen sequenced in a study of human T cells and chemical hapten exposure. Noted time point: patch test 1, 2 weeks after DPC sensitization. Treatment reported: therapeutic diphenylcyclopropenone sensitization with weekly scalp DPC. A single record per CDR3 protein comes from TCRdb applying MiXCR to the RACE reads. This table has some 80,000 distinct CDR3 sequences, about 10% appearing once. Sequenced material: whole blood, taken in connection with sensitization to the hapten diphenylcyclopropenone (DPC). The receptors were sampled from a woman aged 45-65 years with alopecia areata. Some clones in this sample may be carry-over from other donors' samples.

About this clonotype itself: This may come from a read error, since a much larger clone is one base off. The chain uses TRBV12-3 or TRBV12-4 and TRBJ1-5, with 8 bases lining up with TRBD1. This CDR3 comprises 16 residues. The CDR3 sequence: CASSPQGAMVNQLQHF. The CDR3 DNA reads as TGTGCCAGCAGTCCTCAGGGGGCGATGGTCAATCAGCTCCAGCATTTT.

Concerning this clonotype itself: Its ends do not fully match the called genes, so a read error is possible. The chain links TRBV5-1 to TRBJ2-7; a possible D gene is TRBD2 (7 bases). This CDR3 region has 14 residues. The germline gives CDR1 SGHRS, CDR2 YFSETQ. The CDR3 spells CASSLGGRLDEQYF. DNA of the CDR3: TGCGCTAGCAGCTTGGGGGGGCGCCTTGACGAGCAGTACTTC. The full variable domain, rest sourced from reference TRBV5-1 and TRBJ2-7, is KAGVTQTPRYLIKTRGQQVTLSCSPISGHRSVSWYQQTPGQGLQFLFEYFSETQRNKGNFPGRFSGRQFSNSRSEMNVSTLELGDSALYLCASSLGGRLDEQYFGPGTRLTVT.

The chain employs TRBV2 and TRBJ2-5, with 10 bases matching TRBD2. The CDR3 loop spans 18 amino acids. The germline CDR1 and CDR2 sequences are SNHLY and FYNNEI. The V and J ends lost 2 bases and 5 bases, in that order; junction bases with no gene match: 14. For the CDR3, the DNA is TGTGCCAGCAGTGAAATATCCCACCTAGCGGGAGACAAGGAGACCCAGTACTTC. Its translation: CASSEISHLAGDKETQYF. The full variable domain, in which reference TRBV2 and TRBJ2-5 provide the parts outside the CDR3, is EPEVTQTPSHQVTQMGQEVILRCVPISNHLYFYWYRQILGQKVEFLVSFYNNEISEKSEIFDDQFSVERPDGSNFTLKIRSTKLEDSAMYFCASSEISHLAGDKETQYFGPGTRLLVL.

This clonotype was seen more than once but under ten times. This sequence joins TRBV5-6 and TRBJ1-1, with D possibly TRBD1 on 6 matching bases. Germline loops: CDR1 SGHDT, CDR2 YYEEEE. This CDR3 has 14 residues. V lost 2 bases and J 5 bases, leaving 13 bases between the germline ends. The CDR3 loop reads CASSLGGIRTEAFF. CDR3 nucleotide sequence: TGTGCCAGCAGCTTAGGGGGGATTCGGACTGAAGCTTTCTTT.

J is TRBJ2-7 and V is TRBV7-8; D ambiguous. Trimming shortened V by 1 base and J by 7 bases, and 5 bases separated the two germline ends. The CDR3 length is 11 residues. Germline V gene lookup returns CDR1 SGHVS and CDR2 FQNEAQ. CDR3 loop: CASSLDEEQYF. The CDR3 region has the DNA TGTGCCAGCAGCTTAGATGAAGAGCAGTACTTC.

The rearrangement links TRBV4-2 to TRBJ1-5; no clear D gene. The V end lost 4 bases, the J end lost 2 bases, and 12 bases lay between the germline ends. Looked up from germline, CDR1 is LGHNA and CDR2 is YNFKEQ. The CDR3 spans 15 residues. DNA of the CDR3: TGTGCCAGCAGCCCGCAGGAGACGGGCAATCAGCCCCAGCATTTT. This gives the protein CASSPQETGNQPQHF.

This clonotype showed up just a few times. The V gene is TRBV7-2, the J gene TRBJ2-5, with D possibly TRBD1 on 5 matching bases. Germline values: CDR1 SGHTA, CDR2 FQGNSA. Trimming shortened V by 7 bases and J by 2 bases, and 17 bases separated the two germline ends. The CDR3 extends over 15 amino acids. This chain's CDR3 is CASTIQGFPQETQYF. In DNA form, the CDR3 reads TGTGCCAGCACCATTCAGGGATTCCCTCAAGAGACCCAGTACTTC.

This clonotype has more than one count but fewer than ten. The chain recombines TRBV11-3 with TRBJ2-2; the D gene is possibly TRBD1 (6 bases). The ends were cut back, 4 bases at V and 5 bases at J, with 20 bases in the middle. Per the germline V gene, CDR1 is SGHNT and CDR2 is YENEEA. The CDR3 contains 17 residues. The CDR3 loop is CASSSLPTGMGTGELFF. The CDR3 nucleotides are TGTGCCAGCAGCTCCCTTCCTACAGGGATGGGGACCGGGGAGCTGTTTTTT.

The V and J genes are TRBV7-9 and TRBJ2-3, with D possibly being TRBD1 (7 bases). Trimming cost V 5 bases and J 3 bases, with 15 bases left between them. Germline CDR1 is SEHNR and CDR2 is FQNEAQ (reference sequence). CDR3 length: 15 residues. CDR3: CASSRRQGGTDTQYF. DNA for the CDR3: TGTGCCAGCAGCCGTAGACAGGGAGGAACAGATACGCAGTATTTT.

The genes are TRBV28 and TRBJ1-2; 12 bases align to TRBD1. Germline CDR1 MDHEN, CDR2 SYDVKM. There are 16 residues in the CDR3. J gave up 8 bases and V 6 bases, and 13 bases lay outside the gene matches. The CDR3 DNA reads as TGTGCCAGCAGGCCCCCGGGACAGGGGGCATTGGGCGGCTACACCTTC. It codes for CASRPPGQGALGGYTF.

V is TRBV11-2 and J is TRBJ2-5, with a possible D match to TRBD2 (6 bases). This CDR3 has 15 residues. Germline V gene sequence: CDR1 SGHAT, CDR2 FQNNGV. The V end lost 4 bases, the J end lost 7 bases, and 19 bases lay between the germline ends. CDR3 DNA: TGTGCCAGCAGCTCGAATGGGGACGGGGGTAGGACCCAGTACTTC. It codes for CASSSNGDGGRTQYF. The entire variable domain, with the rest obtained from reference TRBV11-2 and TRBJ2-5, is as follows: EAGVAQSPRYKIIEKRQSVAFWCNPISGHATLYWYQQILGQGPKLLIQFQNNGVVDDSQLPKDRFSAERLKGVDSTLKIQPAKLEDSAVYLCASSSNGDGGRTQYFGPGTRLLVL.

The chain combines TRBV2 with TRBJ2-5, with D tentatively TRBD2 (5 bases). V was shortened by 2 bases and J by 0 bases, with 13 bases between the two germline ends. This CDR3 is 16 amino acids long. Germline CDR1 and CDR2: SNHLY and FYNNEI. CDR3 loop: CASSESEVGDQETQYF. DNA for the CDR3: TGTGCCAGCAGTGAAAGTGAAGTCGGGGACCAAGAGACCCAGTACTTC. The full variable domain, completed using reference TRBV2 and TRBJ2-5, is EPEVTQTPSHQVTQMGQEVILRCVPISNHLYFYWYRQILGQKVEFLVSFYNNEISEKSEIFDDQFSVERPDGSNFTLKIRSTKLEDSAMYFCASSESEVGDQETQYFGPGTRLLVL.

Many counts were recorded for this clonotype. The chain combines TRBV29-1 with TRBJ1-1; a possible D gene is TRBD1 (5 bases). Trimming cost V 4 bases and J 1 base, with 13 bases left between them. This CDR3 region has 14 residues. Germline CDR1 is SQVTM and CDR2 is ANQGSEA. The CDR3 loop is CSVVRQSANTEAFF. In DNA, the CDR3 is TGCAGCGTTGTGCGACAGAGCGCGAACACTGAAGCTTTCTTT.

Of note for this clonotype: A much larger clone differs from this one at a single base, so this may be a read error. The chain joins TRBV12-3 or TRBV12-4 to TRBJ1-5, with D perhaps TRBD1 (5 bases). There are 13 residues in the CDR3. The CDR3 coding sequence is TGTACCAGCAGTCCCGACAGCGCTCAGCCCCAGCATTTT. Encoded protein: CTSSPDSAQPQHF.

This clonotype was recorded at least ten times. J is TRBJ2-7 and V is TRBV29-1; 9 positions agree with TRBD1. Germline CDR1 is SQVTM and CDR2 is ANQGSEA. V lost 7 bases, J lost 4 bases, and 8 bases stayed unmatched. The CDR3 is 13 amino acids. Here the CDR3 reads CSAPGQGQYEQYF. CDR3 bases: TGCAGCGCTCCGGGACAGGGTCAGTACGAGCAGTACTTC.

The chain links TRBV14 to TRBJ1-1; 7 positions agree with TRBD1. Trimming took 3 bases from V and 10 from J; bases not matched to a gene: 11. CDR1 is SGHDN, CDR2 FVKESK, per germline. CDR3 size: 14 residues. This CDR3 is CASSQVTGLMGAFF. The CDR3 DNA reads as TGTGCCAGCAGCCAGGTGACAGGGTTGATGGGAGCTTTCTTT.

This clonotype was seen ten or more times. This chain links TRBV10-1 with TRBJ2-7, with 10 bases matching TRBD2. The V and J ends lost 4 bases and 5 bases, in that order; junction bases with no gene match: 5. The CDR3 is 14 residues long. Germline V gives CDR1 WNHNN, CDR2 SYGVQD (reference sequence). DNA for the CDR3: TGCGCCAGCAGTGGTAGCGGGAGGAGGAACGAGCAGTACTTC. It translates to CASSGSGRRNEQYF.

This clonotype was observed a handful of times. The CDR3 nucleotides read TGTGCCAGCAGTTTATTAGGCTGGGACACTGAAGCTTTCTTT. It codes for CASSLLGWDTEAFF. The V call is TRBV27, the J call TRBJ1-1; unclear D gene. Trimming removed 1 base from V and 3 bases from J, with 9 bases in between. The CDR3 loop spans 14 amino acids. CDR1 and CDR2 from the germline V gene are MNHEY and SMNVEV (reference sequence).

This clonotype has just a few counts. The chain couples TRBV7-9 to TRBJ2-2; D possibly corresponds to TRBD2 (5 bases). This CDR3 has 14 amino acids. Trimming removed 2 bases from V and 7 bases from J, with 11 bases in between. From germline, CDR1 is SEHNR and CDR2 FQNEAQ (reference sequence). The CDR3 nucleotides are TGTGCCAGCAGCTTATTAACGAGCGGCGGGGAGCTGTTTTTT. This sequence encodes CASSLLTSGGELFF.

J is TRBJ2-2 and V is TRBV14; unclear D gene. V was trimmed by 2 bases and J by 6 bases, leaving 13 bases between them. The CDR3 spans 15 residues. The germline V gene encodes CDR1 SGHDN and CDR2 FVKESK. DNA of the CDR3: TGTGCCAGCAGCCAATTGCGTGATTGGGCCGGGGAGCTGTTTTTT. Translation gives CASSQLRDWAGELFF.

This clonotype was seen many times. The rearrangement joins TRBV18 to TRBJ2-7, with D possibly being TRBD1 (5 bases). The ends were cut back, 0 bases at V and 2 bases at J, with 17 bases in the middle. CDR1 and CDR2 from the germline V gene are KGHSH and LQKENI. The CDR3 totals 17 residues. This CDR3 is CASSPPRRQNLPYEQYF. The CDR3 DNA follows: TGTGCCAGCTCACCACCTCGCCGACAGAACCTCCCCTACGAGCAGTACTTC.

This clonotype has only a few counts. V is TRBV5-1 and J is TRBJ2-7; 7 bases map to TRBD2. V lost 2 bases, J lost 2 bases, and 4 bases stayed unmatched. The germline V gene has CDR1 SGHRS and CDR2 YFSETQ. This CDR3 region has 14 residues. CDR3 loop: CASSFTAGTYEQYF. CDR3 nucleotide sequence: TGCGCCAGCAGCTTCACAGCGGGAACCTACGAGCAGTACTTC.

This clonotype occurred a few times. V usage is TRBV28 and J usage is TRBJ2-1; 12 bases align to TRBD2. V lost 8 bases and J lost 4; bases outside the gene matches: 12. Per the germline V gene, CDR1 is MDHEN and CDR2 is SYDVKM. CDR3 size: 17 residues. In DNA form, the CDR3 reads TGTGCCAGCCTGGGACTAGCGGGTGAAAAGAGGTACAATGAGCAGTTCTTC. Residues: CASLGLAGEKRYNEQFF.

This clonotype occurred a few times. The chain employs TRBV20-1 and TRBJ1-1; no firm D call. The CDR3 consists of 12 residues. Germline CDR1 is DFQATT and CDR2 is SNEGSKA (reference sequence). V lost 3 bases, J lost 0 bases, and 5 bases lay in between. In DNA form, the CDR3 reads TGCAGTGCTAGTTCTCTGAACACTGAAGCTTTCTTT. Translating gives CSASSLNTEAFF.

The CDR3 here is CASRGDTAYNEQFF. CDR3 in DNA: TGTGCCAGCAGGGGGGACACTGCCTACAATGAGCAGTTCTTC. The chain is built from TRBV3-1 and TRBJ2-1; tentatively, D is TRBD1 (6 bases). Deletions cut 6 bases from V and 2 bases from J, with 11 bases between. Germline V gene data show CDR1 as LGHDT and CDR2 as YNNKEL (reference sequence). This CDR3 has 14 residues.

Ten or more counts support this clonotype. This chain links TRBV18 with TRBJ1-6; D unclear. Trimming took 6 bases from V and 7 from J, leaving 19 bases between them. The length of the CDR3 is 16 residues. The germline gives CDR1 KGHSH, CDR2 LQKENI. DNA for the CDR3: TGTGCCAGCTCGCCATTAGGCGGGGATACGAATTCACCCCTCCACTTT. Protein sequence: CASSPLGGDTNSPLHF.

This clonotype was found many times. CDR3 loop: CASSLIWETQYF. CDR3 DNA: TGTGCCAGCAGCTTAATCTGGGAGACCCAGTACTTC. V is TRBV11-2 and J is TRBJ2-5, with no clear D. CDR1 and CDR2 (germline): SGHAT, FQNNGV. Deletions cut 2 bases from V and 5 bases from J, with 6 bases between. The CDR3 totals 12 residues.

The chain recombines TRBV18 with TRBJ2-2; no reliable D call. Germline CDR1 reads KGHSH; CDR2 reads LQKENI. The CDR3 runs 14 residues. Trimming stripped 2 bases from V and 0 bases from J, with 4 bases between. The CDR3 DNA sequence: TGTGCCAGCTCACCATTTCCGAACACCGGGGAGCTGTTTTTT. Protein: CASSPFPNTGELFF.

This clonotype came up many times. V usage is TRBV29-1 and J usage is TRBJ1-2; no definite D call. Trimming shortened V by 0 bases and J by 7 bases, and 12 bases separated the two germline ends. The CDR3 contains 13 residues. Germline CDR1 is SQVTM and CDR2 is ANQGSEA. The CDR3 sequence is CSVEDLRVGGYTF. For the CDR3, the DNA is TGCAGCGTTGAAGATCTGCGAGTAGGTGGCTACACCTTC.

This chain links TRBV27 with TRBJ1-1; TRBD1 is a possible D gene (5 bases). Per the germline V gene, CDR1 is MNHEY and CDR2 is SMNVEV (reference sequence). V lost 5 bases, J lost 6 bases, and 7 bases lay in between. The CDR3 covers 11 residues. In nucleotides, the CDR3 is TGTGCCAGCAGTCGGGGGGCTGAAGCTTTCTTT. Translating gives CASSRGAEAFF.

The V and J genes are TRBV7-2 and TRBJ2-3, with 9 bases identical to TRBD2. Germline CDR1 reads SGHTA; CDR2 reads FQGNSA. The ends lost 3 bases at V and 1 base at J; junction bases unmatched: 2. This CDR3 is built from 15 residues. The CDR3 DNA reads TGTGCCAGCAGCTTCTCTAGCGGGGGCACAGATACGCAGTATTTT. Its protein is CASSFSSGGTDTQYF.

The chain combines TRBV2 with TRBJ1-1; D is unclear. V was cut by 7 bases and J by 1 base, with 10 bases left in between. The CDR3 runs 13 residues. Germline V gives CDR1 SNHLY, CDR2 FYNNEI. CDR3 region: CASTISWNTEAFF. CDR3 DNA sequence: TGTGCCAGCACGATATCATGGAACACTGAAGCTTTCTTT.